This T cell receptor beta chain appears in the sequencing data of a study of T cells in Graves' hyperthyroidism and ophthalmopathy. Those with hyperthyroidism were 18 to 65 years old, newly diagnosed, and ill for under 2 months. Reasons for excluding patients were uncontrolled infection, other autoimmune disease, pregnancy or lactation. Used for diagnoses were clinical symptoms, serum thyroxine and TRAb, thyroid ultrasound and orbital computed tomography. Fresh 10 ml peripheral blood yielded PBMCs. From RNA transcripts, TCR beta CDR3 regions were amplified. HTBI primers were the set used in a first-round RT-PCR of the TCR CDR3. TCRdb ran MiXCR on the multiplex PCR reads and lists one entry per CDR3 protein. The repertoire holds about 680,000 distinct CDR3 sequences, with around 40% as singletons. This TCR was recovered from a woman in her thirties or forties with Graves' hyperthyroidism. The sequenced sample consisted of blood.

The CDR3 sequence is CASRRGRGDNQPQHF. For the CDR3, the DNA is TGTGCCAGCAGGAGGGGTAGGGGGGACAATCAGCCCCAGCATTTT. The V call is TRBV2, the J call TRBJ1-5, with a tentative D call TRBD1 (6 bases). Germline lookup yields CDR1 SNHLY and CDR2 FYNNEI. V shed 6 bases and J shed 3 bases, with 15 bases lying between them. The CDR3 is 15 residues long.